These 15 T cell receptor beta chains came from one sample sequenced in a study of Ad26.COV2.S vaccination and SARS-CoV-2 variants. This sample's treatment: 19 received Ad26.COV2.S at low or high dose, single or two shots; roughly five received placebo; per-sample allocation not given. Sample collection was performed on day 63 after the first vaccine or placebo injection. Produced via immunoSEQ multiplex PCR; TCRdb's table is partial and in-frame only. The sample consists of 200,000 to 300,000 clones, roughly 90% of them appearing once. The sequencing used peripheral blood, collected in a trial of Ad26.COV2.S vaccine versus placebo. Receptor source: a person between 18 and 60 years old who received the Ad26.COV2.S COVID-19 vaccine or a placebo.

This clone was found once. The CDR3 region is CASSIRGPTDTQYF. In DNA form, the CDR3 reads TGTGCCAGTAGTATCCGGGGACCAACAGATACGCAGTATTTT. The chain combines TRBV19 with TRBJ2-3, with D perhaps given as TRBD1 or TRBD2 (5 bases each). Germline V gene data show CDR1 as LNHDA and CDR2 as SQIVND (reference sequence). This CDR3 contains 14 residues. The V and J ends lost 3 bases and 3 bases respectively, with 10 bases between them. Using reference TRBV19 and TRBJ2-3 for the parts outside the CDR3, the full variable domain is DGGITQSPKYLFRKEGQNVTLSCEQNLNHDAMYWYRQDPGQGLRLIYYSQIVNDFQKGDIAEGYSVSREKKESFPLTVTSAQKNPTAFYLCASSIRGPTDTQYFGPGTRLTVL.

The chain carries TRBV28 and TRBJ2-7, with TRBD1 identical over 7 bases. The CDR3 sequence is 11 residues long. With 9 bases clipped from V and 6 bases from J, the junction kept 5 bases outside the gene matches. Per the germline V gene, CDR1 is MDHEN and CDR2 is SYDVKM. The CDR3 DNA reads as TGTGCCAGTCTGAGGGGGCCCGAGCAGTACTTC. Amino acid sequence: CASLRGPEQYF.

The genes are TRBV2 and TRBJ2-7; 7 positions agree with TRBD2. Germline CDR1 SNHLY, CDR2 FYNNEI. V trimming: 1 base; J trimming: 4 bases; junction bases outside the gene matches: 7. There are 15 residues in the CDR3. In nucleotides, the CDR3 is TGTGCCAGCAGTGAAGAGGGAGGGGAAGTTTACGAGCAGTACTTC. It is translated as CASSEEGGEVYEQYF.

This CDR3 is CASSQAPTGSAEAFF. DNA of the CDR3: TGTGCCAGCAGCCAAGCCCCGACAGGGTCCGCTGAAGCTTTCTTT. The V call is TRBV14, the J call TRBJ1-1; 7 bases line up with TRBD1. In germline, CDR1 is SGHDN, CDR2 FVKESK. This CDR3 has 15 amino acids. V shed 1 base, J shed 6 bases, and the junction held 8 bases outside the gene matches.

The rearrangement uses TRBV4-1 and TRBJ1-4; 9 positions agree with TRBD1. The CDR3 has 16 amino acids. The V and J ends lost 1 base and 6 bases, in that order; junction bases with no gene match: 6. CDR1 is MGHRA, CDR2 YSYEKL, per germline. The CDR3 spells CASSQALTGGDEKLFF. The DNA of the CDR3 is TGCGCCAGCAGCCAAGCCCTGACAGGGGGGGATGAAAAACTGTTTTTT.

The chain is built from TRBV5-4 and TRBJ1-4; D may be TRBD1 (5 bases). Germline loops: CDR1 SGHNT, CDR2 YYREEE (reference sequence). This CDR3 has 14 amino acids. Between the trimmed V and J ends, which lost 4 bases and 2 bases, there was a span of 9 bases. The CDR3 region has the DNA TGTGCCAGCAGCCAGGGACGGACTAATGAAAAACTGTTTTTT. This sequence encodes CASSQGRTNEKLFF.

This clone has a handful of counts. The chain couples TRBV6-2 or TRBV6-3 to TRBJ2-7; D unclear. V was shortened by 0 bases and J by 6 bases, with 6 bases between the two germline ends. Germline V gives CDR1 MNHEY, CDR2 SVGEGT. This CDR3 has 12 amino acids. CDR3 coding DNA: TGTGCCAGCAGTTACTCCTACGGCGAGCAGTACTTC. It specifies CASSYSYGEQYF.

CDR3 amino acids: CASSPPGRRGEQYF. For the CDR3, the DNA is TGTGCCAGCTCACCACCGGGGAGGAGGGGCGAGCAGTACTTC. This sequence joins TRBV18 and TRBJ2-7; TRBD2 is a possible D gene (6 bases). V was clipped by 0 bases and J by 6 bases, with 12 bases between them. The length of the CDR3 is 14 residues. The germline gives CDR1 KGHSH, CDR2 LQKENI.

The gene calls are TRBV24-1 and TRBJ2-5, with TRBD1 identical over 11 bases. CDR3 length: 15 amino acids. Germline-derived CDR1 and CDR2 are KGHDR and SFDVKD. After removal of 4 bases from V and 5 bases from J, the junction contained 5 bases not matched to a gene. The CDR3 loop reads CATSEPDRGQETQYF. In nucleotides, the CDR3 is TGTGCCACCAGTGAACCGGACAGGGGGCAGGAGACCCAGTACTTC.

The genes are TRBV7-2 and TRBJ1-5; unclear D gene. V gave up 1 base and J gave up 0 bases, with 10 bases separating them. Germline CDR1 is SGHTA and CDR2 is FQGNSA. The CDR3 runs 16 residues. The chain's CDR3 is CASSLEVRSSNQPQHF. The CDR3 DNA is TGTGCCAGCAGCTTAGAAGTACGCAGTAGCAATCAGCCCCAGCATTTT.

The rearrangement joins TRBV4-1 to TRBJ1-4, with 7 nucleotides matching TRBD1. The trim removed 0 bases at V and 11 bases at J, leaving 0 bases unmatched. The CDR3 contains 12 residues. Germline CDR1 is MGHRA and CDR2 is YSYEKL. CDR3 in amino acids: CASSQDRGKLFF. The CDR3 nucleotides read TGCGCCAGCAGCCAAGACAGGGGGAAACTGTTTTTT.

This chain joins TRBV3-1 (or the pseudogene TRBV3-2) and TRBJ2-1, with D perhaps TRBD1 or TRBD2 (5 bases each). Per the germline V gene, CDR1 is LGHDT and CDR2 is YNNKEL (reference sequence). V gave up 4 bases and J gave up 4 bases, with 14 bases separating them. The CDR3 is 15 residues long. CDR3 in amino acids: CASSLGQGAYNEQFF. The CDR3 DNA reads TGTGCCAGCAGCCTAGGGCAGGGAGCGTACAATGAGCAGTTCTTC.

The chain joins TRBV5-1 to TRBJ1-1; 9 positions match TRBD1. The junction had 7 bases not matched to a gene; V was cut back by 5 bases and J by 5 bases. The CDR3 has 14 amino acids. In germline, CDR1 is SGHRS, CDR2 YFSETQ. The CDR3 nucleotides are TGCGCCAGCAGGGGAACAGGGGGCAGGACTGAAGCTTTCTTT. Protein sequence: CASRGTGGRTEAFF.

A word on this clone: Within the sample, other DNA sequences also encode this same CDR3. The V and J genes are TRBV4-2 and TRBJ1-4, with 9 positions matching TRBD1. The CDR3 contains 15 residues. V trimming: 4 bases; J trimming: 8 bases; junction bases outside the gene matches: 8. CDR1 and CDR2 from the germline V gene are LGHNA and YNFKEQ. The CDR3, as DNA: TGTGCCAGCAGCCCCTCCGGGACAGGGAACGAAAAACTGTTTTTT. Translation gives CASSPSGTGNEKLFF.

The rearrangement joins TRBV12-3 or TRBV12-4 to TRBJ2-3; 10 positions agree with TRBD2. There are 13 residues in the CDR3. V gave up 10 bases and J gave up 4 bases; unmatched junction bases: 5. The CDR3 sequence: CATATSGADTQYF. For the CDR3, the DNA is TGTGCCACCGCCACTAGCGGGGCAGATACGCAGTATTTT.